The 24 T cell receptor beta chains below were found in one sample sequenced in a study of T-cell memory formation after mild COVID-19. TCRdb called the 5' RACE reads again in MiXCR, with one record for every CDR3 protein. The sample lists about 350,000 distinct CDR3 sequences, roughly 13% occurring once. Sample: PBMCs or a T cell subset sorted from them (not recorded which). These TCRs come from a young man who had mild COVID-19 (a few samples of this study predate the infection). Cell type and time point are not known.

CDR3 sequence (DNA): TGCAGCGTCCCCCCGACAGGACAGGGTTACAATGAGCAGTTCTTC. Translation gives CSVPPTGQGYNEQFF. The genes are TRBV29-1 and TRBJ2-1, with 8 bases fitting TRBD1. This CDR3 has 15 residues. Germline CDR1 is SQVTM and CDR2 is ANQGSEA. V lost 6 bases, J lost 4 bases, and 11 bases stayed unmatched.

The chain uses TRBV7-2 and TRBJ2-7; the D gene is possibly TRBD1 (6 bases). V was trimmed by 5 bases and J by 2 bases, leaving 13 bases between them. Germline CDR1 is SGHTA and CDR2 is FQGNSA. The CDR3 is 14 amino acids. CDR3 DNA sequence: TGTGCCAGCAGCCGGCAGACAGGACCCTACGAGCAGTACTTC. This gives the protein CASSRQTGPYEQYF.

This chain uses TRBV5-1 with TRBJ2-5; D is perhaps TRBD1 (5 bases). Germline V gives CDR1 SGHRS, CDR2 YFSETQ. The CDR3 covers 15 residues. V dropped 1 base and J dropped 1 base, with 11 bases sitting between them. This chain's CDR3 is CASSLSHRLQETQYF. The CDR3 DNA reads TGCGCCAGCAGCTTGTCTCACAGGCTCCAAGAGACCCAGTACTTC.

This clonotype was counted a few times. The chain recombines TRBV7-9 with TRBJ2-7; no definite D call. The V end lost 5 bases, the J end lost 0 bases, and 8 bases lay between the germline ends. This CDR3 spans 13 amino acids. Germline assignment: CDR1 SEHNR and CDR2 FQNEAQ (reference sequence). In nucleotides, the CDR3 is TGTGCCAGCAGCCCGGTCCTCTCCTACGAGCAGTACTTC. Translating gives CASSPVLSYEQYF. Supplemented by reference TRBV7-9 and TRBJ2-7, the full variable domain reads DTGVSQNPRHKITKRGQNVTFRCDPISEHNRLYWYRQTLGQGPEFLTYFQNEAQLEKSRLLSDRFSAERPKGSFSTLEIQRTEQGDSAMYLCASSPVLSYEQYFGPGTRLTVT.

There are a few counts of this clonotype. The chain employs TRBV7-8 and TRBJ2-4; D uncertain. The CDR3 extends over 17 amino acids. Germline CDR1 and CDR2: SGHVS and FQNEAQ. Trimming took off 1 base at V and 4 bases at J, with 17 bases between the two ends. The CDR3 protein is CASSLDRDSFGKNIQYF. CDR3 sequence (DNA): TGTGCCAGCAGCTTAGACAGAGATAGCTTCGGGAAAAACATTCAGTACTTC.

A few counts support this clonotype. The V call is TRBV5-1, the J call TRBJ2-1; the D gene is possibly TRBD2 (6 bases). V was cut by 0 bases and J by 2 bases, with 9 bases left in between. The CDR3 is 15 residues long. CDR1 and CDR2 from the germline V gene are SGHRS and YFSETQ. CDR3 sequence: CASSLDGGTYNEQFF. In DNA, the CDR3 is TGCGCCAGCAGCTTGGATGGGGGGACCTACAATGAGCAGTTCTTC.

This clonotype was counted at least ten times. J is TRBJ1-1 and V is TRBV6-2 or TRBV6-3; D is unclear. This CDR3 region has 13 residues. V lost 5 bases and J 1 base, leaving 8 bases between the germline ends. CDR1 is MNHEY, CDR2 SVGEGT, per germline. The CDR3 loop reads CASSRKGNTEAFF. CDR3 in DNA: TGTGCCAGCAGTCGAAAGGGGAACACTGAAGCTTTCTTT.

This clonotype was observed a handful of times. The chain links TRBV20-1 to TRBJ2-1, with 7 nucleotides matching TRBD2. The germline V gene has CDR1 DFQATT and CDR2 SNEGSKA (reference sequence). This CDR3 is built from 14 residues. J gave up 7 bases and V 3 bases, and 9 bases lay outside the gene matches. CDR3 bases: TGCAGTGCTAGCCGAGCGGGGCGTAAAAATGAGCAGTTCTTC. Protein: CSASRAGRKNEQFF.

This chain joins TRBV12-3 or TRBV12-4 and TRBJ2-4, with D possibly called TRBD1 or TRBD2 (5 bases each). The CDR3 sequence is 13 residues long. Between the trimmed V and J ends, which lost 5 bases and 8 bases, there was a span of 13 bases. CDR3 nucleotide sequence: TGTGCCAGCAGTCGGGACCTGGCGGACATTCAGTACTTC. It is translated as CASSRDLADIQYF.

The CDR3 DNA sequence: TGTGCCAGCAGCTTGGGGACAGTTGGCTACACCTTC. This codes for CASSLGTVGYTF. The chain combines TRBV5-5 with TRBJ1-2, with a tentative D call TRBD1 (6 bases). Germline V gene sequence: CDR1 SGHKS, CDR2 YYEKEE (reference sequence). The CDR3 sequence is 12 residues long. Trimming left V 0 bases short and J 7 bases short, with 7 bases between.

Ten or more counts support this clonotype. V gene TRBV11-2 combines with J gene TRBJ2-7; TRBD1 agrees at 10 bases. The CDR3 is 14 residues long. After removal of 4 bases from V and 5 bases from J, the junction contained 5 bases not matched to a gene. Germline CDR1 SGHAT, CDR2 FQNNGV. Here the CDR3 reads CASSSTGGSNEQYF. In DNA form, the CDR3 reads TGTGCCAGCAGCTCGACAGGGGGCTCGAACGAGCAGTACTTC.

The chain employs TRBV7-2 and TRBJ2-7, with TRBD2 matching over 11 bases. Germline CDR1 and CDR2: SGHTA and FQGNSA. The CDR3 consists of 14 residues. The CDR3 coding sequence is TGTGCCAGCAGCGTAGCGGGGGGGCCGGAGGAGCAGTACGTC. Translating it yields CASSVAGGPEEQYV.

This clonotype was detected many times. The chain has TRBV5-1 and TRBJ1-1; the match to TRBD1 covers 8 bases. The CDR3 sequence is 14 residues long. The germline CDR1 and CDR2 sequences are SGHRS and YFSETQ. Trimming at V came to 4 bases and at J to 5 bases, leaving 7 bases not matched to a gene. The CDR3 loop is CASSLRQGRTEAFF. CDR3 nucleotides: TGCGCCAGCAGCCTCCGACAGGGGCGAACTGAAGCTTTCTTT.

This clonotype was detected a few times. CDR3 residues: CASKVAGSSYNEQFF. The CDR3 DNA reads as TGTGCCAGTAAAGTAGCGGGGAGCTCCTACAATGAGCAGTTCTTC. This sequence joins TRBV19 and TRBJ2-1; 8 bases fit TRBD2. The CDR3 is 15 residues long. With V trimmed by 7 bases and J by 0 bases, 5 bases remained unmatched. CDR1 is LNHDA, CDR2 SQIVND, per germline (reference sequence).

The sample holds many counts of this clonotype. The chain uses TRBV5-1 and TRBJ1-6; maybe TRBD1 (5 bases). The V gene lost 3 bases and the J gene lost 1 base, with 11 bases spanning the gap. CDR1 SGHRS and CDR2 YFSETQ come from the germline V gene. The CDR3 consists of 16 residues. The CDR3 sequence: CASSSGQGSYNSPLHF. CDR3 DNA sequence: TGCGCCAGCAGCTCGGGCCAGGGTTCCTATAATTCACCCCTCCACTTT.

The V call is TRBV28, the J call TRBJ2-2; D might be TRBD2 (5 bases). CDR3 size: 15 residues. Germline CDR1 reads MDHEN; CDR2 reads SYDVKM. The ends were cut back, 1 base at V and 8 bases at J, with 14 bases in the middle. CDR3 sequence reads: CASSLSGGLRGELFF. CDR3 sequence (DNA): TGTGCCAGCAGTTTATCTGGCGGACTGCGGGGGGAGCTGTTTTTT.

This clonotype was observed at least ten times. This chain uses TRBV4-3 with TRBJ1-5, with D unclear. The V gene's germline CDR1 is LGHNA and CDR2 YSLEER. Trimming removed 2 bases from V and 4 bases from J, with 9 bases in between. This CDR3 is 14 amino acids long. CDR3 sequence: CASSQSSVNQPQHF. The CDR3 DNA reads TGCGCCAGCAGCCAATCAAGCGTTAATCAGCCCCAGCATTTT.

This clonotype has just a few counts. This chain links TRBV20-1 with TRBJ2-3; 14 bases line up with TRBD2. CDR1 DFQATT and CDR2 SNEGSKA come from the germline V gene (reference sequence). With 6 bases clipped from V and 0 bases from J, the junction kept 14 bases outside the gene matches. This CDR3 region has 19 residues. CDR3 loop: CSAPGPLGLAGVSTDTQYF. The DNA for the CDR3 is TGCAGTGCCCCGGGACCTCTGGGACTAGCGGGGGTTAGCACAGATACGCAGTATTTT.

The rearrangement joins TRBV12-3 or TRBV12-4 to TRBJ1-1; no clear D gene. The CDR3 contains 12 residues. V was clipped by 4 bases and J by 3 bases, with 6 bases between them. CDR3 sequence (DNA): TGTGCCAGCAGTTATGGTTACACTGAAGCTTTCTTT. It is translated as CASSYGYTEAFF.

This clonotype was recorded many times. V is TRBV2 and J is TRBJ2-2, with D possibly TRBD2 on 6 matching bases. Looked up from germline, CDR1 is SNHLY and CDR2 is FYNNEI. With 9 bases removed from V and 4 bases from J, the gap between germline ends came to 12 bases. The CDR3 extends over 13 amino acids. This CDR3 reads CARAGGGTGELFF. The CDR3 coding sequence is TGTGCCAGAGCCGGGGGTGGCACCGGGGAGCTGTTTTTT.

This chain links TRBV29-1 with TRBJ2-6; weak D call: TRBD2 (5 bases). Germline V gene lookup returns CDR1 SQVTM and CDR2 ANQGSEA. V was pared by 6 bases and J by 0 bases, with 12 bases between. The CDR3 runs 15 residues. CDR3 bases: TGCAGCGTCTCCGACGGGGTCTCTGGGGCCAACGTCCTGACTTTC. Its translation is CSVSDGVSGANVLTF.

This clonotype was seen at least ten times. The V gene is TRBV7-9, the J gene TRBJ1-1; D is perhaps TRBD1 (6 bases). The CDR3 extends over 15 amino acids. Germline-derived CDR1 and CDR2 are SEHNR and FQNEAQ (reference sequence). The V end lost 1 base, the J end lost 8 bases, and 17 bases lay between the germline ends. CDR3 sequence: CASSLGWGQGPEAFF. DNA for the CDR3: TGTGCCAGCAGCTTAGGCTGGGGGCAGGGACCCGAAGCTTTCTTT.

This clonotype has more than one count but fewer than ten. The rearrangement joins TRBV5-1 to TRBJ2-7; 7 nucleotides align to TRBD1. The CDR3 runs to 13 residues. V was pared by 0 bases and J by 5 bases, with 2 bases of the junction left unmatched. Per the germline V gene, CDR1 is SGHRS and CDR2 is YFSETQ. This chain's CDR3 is CASSLEGADEQYF. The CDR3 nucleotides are TGCGCCAGCAGCTTGGAGGGGGCCGACGAGCAGTACTTC.

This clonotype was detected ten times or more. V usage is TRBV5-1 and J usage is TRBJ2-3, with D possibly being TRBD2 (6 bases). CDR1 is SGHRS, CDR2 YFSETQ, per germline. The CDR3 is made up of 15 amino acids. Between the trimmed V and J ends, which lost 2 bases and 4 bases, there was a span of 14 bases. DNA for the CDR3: TGCGCCAGCAGCTTCGGGACTCTTAAGGCAGATACGCAGTATTTT. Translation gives CASSFGTLKADTQYF.